This T cell receptor (beta chain) was retrieved from a study of blood T cell repertoires in COVID-19. Study context: Samples taken during acute and convalescent COVID-19 were collected in the United States, Italy and Spain. T cells, B-cell-depleted T cells, or PBMCs supplied cDNA or gDNA.

The table lists this clone with a count of one. A Seattle source enrolled patients during active infection and followed them longitudinally. In the original workflow: Amplification with reference gene primers provided the estimates of nucleated cell counts. Sequenced by immunoSEQ multiplex PCR; TCRdb stores in-frame clones only, minus some. V and J calls plus clone size are reproduced from that table; the DNA served to infer D and trimming. The sample has about 200,000 clones, 80% to 95% seen once. From germline, CDR1 is KGHDR and CDR2 SFDVKD. The V and J ends lost 9 bases and 2 bases respectively, with 13 bases between them. This CDR3 has 14 residues.

The chain links TRBV24-1 to TRBJ1-5, with D perhaps matching TRBD1 (5 bases). Material for sequencing was peripheral blood. The TCR originated in a man aged 60-69 years with COVID-19, enrolled during active disease. CDR3 nucleotide sequence: TGTGCCACCGGTGGGGGGGTGGGCAATCAGCCCCAGCATTTT. Its protein product is CATGGGVGNQPQHF.